This TCR beta chain was sequenced in a study of control samples from healthy donors and cancer patients. V was shortened by 7 bases and J by 9 bases, with 16 bases between the two germline ends. The CDR3 extends over 13 amino acids. Germline V lookup: CDR1 SNHLY, CDR2 FYNNEI. Sequencing used immunoSEQ multiplex PCR; TCRdb keeps in-frame clones, though not all of them. The sample has fewer than 200,000 clones; more than 80% are singletons. This clone was counted once. The sequenced sample consisted of blood. The chain recombines TRBV2 with TRBJ2-1, with D possibly being TRBD2 (5 bases). The clonotype comes from a man aged 30 to 45 in good health. The CDR3 spells CASKDGPSGEQFF. CDR3 nucleotide sequence: TGTGCCAGCAAGGACGGACCCAGCGGTGAGCAGTTCTTC.